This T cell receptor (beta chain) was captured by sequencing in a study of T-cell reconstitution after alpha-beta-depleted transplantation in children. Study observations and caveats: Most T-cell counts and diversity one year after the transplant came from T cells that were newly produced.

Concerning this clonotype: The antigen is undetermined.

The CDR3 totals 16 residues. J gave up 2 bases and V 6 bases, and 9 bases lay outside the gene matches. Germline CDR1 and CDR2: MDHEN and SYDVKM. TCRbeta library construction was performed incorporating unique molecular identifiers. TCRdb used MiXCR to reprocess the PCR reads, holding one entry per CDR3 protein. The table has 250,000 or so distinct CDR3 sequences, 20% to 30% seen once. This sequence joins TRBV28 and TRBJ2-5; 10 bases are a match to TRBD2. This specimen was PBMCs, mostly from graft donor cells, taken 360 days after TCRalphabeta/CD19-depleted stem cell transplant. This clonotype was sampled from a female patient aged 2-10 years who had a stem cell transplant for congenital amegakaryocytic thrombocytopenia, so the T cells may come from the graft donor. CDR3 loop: CASSARVAGGQETQYF. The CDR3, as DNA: TGTGCCAGCAGCGCACGGGTAGCGGGGGGACAAGAGACCCAGTACTTC.